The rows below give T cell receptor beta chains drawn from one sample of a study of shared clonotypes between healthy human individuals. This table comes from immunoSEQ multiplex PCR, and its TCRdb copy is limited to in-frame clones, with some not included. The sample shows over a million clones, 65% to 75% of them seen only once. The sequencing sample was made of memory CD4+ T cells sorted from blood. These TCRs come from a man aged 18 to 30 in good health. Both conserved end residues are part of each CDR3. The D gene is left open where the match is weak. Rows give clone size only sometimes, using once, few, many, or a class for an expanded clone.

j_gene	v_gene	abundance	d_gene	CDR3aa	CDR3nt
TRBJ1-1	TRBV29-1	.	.	CSVNRANTEAFF	TGCAGCGTTAACAGGGCGAACACTGAAGCTTTCTTT
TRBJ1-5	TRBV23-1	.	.	CASSQKDPFRQPQHF	TGCGCCAGCAGTCAAAAGGACCCCTTCAGGCAGCCCCAGCATTTT
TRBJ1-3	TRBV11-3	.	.	CASSSGRGNTIYF	TGTGCCAGCAGCTCCGGGCGGGGAAACACCATATATTTT
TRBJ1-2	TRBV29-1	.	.	CSVNPDSPGVGGYTF	TGCAGCGTTAACCCGGACAGCCCTGGGGTAGGGGGCTACACCTTC
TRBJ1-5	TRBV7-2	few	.	CASSFLGGPGGNQPQHF	TGTGCCAGCAGCTTCTTAGGGGGGCCCGGGGGCAATCAGCCCCAGCATTTT
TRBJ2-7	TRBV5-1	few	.	CASSWARGYEQYF	TGCGCCAGCAGCTGGGCCCGGGGTTACGAGCAGTACTTC
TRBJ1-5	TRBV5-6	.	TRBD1	CASSLRRTGIGSNQPQHF	TGTGCCAGCAGCCTTCGTAGGACAGGCATCGGGAGCAATCAGCCCCAGCATTTT
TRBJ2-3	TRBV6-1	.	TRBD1	CASSEDWGGQGSTDTQYF	TGTGCCAGCAGTGAAGACTGGGGGGGACAGGGAAGCACAGATACGCAGTATTTT
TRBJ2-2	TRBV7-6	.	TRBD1	CASIEDRIFSNTGELFF	TGTGCCAGCATCGAGGACAGGATCTTTTCGAACACCGGGGAGCTGTTTTTT
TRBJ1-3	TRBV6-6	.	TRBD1	CASGMGQGYGNTIYF	TGTGCCAGCGGCATGGGACAGGGTTATGGAAACACCATATATTTT
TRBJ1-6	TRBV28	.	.	CASTTLLHGNSPLHF	TGTGCCAGCACCACACTCCTCCACGGGAATTCACCCCTCCACTTT
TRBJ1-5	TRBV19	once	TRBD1	CASSIGTGYVQPQHF	TGTGCCAGTAGTATCGGGACAGGGTATGTGCAGCCCCAGCATTTT
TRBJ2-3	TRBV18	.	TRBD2	CASSPPASGRATDTQYF	TGTGCCAGCTCACCACCTGCCAGCGGGAGGGCCACAGATACGCAGTATTTT
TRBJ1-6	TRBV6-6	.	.	CASNNSPGRGNSPLHF	TGTGCCAGCAACAACTCACCGGGCCGAGGGAATTCACCCCTCCACTTT
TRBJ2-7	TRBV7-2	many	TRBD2	CASSSPRREGSYEQYF	TGTGCCAGCAGCTCCCCCCGGCGGGAGGGATCCTACGAGCAGTACTTC
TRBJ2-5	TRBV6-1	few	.	CASSVTQGGETQYF	TGTGCCAGCAGTGTAACACAGGGTGGGGAGACCCAGTACTTC
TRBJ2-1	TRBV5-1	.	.	CASSFNSERYNEQFF	TGCGCCAGCAGCTTTAACAGCGAAAGGTACAATGAGCAGTTCTTC
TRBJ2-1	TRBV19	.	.	CASSTTGNEQFF	TGTGCCAGTAGTACAACTGGCAATGAGCAGTTCTTC
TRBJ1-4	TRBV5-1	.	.	CASSLAPGQGNEKLFF	TGCGCCAGCAGCTTGGCCCCAGGGCAGGGGAATGAAAAACTGTTTTTT
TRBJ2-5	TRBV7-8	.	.	CASSLVGTAQETQYF	TGTGCCAGCAGCTTAGTGGGTACAGCCCAAGAGACCCAGTACTTC
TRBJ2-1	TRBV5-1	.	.	CASSLLGNEQFF	TGCGCCAGCAGCTTGCTGGGGAATGAGCAGTTCTTC
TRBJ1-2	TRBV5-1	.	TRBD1	CASSMGQGWGYTF	TGCGCCAGCAGCATGGGACAGGGCTGGGGCTACACCTTC
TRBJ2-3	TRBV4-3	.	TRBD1	CASSQDWTQGARTDTQYF	TGCGCCAGCAGCCAAGATTGGACACAGGGGGCCCGCACAGATACGCAGTATTTT
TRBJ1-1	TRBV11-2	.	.	CASTSGRMGTEAFF	TGTGCCAGCACGTCAGGTAGGATGGGCACTGAAGCTTTCTTT